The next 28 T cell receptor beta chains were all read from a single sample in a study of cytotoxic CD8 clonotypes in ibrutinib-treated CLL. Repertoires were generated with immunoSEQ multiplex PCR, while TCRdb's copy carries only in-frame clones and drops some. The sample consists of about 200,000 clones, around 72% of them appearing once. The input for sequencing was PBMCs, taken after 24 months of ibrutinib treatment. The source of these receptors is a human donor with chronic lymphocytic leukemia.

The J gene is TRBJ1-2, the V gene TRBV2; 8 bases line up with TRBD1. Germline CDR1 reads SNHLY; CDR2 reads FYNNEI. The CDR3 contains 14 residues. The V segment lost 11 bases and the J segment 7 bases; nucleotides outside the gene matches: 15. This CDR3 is CARSQGADRVGYTF. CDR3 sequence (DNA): TGTGCCCGATCTCAGGGGGCTGACCGGGTTGGCTACACCTTC.

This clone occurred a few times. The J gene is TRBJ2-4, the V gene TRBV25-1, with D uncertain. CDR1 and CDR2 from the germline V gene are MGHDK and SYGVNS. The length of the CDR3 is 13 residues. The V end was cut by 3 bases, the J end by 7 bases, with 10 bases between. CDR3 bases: TGTGCCAGCAGTGACCCTTATGGGAACATTCAGTACTTC. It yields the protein CASSDPYGNIQYF. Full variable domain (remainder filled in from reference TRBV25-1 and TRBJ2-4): EADIYQTPRYLVIGTGKKITLECSQTMGHDKMYWYQQDPGMELHLIHYSYGVNSTEKGDLSSESTVSRIRTEHFPLTLESARPSHTSQYLCASSDPYGNIQYFGAGTRLSVL.

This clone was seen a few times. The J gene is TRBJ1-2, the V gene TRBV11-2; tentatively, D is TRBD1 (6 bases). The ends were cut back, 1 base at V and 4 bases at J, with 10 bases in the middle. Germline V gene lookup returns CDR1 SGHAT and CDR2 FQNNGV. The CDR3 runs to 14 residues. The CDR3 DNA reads TGTGCCAGCAGCTTAGCAGGGGCGGGCTATGGCTACACCTTC. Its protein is CASSLAGAGYGYTF.

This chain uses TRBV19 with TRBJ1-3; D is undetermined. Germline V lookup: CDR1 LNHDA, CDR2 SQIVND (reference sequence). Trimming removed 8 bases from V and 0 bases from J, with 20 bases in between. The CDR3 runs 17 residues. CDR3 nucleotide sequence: TGTGCCAGTTGTACAAGTGACGGCCGGTTCTCTGGAAACACCATATATTTT. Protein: CASCTSDGRFSGNTIYF.

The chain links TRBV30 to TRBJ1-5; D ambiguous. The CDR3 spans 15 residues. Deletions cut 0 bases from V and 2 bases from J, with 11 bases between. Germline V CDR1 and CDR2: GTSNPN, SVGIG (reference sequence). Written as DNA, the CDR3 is TGTGCCTGGAGTGTACAAGGACCGCGCAATCAGCCCCAGCATTTT. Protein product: CAWSVQGPRNQPQHF.

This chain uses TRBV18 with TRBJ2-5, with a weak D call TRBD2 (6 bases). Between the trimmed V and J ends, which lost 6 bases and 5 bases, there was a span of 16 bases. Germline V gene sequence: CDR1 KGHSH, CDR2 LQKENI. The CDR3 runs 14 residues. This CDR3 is CASSVRRGLETQYF. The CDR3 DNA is TGTGCCAGCTCCGTACGGAGGGGCTTGGAGACCCAGTACTTC.

DNA for the CDR3: TGTGCCACCCGGGACACCCGGAGAGAGACCCAGTACTTC. Protein: CATRDTRRETQYF. The chain employs TRBV19 and TRBJ2-5, with D possibly TRBD1 on 6 matching bases. Trimming cost V 10 bases and J 4 bases, with 16 bases left between them. The CDR3 sequence is 13 residues long. In germline, CDR1 is LNHDA, CDR2 SQIVND (reference sequence).

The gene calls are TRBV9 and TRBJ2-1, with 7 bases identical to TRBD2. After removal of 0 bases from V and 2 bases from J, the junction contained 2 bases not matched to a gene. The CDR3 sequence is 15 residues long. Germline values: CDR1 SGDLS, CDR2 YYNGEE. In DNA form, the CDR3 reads TGTGCCAGCAGCGTAGGAGCGGGACCCTACAATGAGCAGTTCTTC. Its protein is CASSVGAGPYNEQFF. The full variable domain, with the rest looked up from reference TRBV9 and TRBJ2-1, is DSGVTQTPKHLITATGQRVTLRCSPRSGDLSVYWYQQSLDQGLQFLIQYYNGEERAKGNILERFSAQQFPDLHSELNLSSLELGDSALYFCASSVGAGPYNEQFFGPGTRLTVL.

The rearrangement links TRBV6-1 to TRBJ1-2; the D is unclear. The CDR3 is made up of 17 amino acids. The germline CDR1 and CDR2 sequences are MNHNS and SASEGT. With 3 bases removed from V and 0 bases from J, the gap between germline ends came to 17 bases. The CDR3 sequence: CASSEQAVIPANYGYTF. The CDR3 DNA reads TGTGCCAGCAGTGAGCAAGCAGTCATCCCCGCTAACTATGGCTACACCTTC.

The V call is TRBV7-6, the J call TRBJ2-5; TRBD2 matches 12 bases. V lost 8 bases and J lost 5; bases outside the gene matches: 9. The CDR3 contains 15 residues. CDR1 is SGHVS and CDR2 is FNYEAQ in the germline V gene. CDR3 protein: CASALAGGRVETQYF. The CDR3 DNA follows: TGTGCCAGCGCTCTAGCGGGAGGGCGGGTCGAGACCCAGTACTTC.

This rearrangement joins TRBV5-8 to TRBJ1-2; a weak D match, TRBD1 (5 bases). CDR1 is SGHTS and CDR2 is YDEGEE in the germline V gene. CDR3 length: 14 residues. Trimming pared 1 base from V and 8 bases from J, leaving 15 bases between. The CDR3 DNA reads TGTGCCAGCAGCTTGCCAGGGTCAAAGTGGGGCTACACCTTC. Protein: CASSLPGSKWGYTF. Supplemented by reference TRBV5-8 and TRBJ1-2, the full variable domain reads EAGVTQSPTHLIKTRGQQATLRCSPISGHTSVYWYQQALGLGLQFLLWYDEGEERNRGNFPPRFSGRQFPNYSSELNVNALELEDSALYLCASSLPGSKWGYTFGSGTRLTVV.

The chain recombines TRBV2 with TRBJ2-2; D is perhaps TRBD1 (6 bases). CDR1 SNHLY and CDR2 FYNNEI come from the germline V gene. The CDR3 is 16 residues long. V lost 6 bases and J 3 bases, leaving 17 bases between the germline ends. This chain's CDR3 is CASSAINHRDTGELFF. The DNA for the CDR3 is TGTGCCAGCAGCGCAATTAATCACAGGGACACCGGGGAGCTGTTTTTT. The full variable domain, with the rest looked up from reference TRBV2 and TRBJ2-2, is EPEVTQTPSHQVTQMGQEVILRCVPISNHLYFYWYRQILGQKVEFLVSFYNNEISEKSEIFDDQFSVERPDGSNFTLKIRSTKLEDSAMYFCASSAINHRDTGELFFGEGSRLTVL.

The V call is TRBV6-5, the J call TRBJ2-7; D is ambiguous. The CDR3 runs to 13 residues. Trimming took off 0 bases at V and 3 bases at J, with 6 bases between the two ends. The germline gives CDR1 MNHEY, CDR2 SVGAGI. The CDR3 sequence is CASSYSRFYEQYF. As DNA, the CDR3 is TGTGCCAGCAGTTACTCAAGGTTCTACGAGCAGTACTTC.

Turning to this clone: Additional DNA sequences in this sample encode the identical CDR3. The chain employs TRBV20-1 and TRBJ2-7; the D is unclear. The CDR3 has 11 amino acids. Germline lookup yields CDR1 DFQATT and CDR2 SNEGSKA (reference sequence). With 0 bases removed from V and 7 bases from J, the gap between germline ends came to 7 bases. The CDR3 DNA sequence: TGCAGTGCTAGAGATGGGCGGGAGCAGTACTTC. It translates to CSARDGREQYF.

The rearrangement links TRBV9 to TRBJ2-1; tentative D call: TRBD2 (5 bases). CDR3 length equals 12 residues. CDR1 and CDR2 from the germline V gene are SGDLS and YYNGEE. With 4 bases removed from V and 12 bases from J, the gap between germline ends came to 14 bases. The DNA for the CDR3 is TGTGCCAGCAGCCTTCCGGGAACTACGCAGTTCTTC. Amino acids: CASSLPGTTQFF.

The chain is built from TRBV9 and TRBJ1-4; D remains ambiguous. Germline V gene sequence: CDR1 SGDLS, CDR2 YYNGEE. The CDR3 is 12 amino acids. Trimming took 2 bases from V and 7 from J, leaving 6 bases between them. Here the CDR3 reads CASSVSGEKLFF. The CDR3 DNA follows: TGTGCCAGCAGCGTCTCAGGTGAAAAACTGTTTTTT.

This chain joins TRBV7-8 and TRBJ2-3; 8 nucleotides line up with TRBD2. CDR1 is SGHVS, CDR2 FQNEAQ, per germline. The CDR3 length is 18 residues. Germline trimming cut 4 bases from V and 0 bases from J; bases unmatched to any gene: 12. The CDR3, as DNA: TGTGCCAGCAGCTCCGGGACTAGGGGAAGAAAAAGCACAGATACGCAGTATTTT. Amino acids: CASSSGTRGRKSTDTQYF.

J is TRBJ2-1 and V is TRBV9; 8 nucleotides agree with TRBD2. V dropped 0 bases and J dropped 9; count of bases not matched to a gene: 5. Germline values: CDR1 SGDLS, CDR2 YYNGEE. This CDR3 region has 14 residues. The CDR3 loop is CASSVATSVGEQFF. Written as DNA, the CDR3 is TGTGCCAGCAGCGTAGCGACTAGCGTTGGTGAGCAGTTCTTC. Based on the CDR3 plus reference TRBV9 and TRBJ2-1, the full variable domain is DSGVTQTPKHLITATGQRVTLRCSPRSGDLSVYWYQQSLDQGLQFLIQYYNGEERAKGNILERFSAQQFPDLHSELNLSSLELGDSALYFCASSVATSVGEQFFGPGTRLTVL.

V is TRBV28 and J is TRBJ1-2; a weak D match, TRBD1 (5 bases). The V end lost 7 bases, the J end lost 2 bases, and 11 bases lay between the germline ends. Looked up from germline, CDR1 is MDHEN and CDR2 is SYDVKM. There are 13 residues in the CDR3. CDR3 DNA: TGTGCCAGCACCACGGGGGGGAACTATGGCTACACCTTC. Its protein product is CASTTGGNYGYTF.

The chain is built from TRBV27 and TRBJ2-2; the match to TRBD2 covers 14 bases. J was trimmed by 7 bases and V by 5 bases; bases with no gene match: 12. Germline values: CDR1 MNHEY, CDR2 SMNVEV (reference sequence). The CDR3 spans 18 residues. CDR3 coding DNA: TGTGCCAGCAGTCCCGGGGGACTAGCGGGAGCTCTTGTCGGGGAGCTGTTTTTT. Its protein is CASSPGGLAGALVGELFF.

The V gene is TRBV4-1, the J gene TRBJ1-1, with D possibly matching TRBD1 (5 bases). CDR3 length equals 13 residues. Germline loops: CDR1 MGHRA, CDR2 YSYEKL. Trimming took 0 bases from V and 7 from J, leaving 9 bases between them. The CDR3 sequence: CASSQETRGEAFF. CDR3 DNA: TGCGCCAGCAGCCAAGAGACGAGGGGTGAAGCTTTCTTT.

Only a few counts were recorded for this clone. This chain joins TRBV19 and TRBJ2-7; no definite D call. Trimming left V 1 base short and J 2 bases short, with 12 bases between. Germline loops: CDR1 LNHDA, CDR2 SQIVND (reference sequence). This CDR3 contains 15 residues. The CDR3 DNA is TGTGCCAGTAGTATAGCGGTCGGATTCCCCTACGAGCAGTACTTC. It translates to CASSIAVGFPYEQYF.

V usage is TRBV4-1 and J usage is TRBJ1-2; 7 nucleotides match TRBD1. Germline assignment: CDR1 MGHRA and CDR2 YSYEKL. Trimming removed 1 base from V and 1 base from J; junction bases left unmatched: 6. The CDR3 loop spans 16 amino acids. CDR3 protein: CASSQGSPGGNYGYTF. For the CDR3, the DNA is TGCGCCAGCAGCCAAGGGTCGCCAGGGGGTAACTATGGCTACACCTTC.

Written as DNA, the CDR3 is TGTGCCAGTAGTATGGACAGCAGTGCTAGCACAGATACGCAGTATTTT. Translation gives CASSMDSSASTDTQYF. This chain links TRBV19 with TRBJ2-3; the D gene is possibly TRBD1 (6 bases). Germline CDR1 reads LNHDA; CDR2 reads SQIVND (reference sequence). V lost 3 bases, J lost 0 bases, and 13 bases lay in between. This CDR3 has 16 residues.

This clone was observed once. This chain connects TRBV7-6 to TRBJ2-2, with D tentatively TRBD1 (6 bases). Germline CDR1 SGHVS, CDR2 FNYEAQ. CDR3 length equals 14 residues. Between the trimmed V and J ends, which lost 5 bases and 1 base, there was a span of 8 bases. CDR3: CASSPTGNTGELFF. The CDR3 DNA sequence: TGTGCCAGCAGCCCGACAGGGAACACCGGGGAGCTGTTTTTT. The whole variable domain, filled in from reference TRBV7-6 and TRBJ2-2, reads GAGVSQSPRYKVTKRGQDVALRCDPISGHVSLYWYRQALGQGPEFLTYFNYEAQQDKSGLPNDRFSAERPEGSISTLTIQRTEQRDSAMYRCASSPTGNTGELFFGEGSRLTVL.

The chain's CDR3 is CASSHTGLQETQYF. CDR3 DNA: TGTGCCAGCAGCCATACAGGGCTACAAGAGACCCAGTACTTC. This chain connects TRBV13 to TRBJ2-5; tentative D call: TRBD1 (6 bases). Germline CDR1 is PRHDT and CDR2 is FYEKMQ (reference sequence). V lost 5 bases, J lost 2 bases, and 12 bases lay in between. This CDR3 spans 14 amino acids.

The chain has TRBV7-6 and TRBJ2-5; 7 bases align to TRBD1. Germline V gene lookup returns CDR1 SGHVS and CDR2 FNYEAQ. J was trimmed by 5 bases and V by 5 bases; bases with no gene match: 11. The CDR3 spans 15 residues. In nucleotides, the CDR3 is TGTGCCAGCAGCGCGATAACCGGGACAGCGGAGACCCAGTACTTC. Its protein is CASSAITGTAETQYF.

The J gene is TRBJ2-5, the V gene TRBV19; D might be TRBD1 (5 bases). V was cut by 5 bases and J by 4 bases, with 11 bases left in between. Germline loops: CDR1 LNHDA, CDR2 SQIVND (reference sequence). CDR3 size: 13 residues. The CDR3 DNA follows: TGTGCCAGTAGTCAGGGCGCTGGAGAGACCCAGTACTTC. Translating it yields CASSQGAGETQYF. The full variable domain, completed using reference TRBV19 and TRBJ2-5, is DGGITQSPKYLFRKEGQNVTLSCEQNLNHDAMYWYRQDPGQGLRLIYYSQIVNDFQKGDIAEGYSVSREKKESFPLTVTSAQKNPTAFYLCASSQGAGETQYFGPGTRLLVL.